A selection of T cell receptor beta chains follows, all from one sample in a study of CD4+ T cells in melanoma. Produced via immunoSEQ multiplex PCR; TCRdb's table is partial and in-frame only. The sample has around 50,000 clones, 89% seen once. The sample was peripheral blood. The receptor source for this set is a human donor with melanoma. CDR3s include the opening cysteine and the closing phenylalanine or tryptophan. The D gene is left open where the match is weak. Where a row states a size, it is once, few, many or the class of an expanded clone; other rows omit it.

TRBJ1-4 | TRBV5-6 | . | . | CASSLEGHLNEKLFF | TGTGCCAGCAGCTTGGAGGGACACCTCAATGAAAAACTGTTTTTT
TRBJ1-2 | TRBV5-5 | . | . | CASSSNGGANTF | TGTGCCAGCAGCTCAAACGGGGGGGCCAACACCTTC
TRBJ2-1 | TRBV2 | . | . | CASSRDIGEQFF | TGTGCCAGCAGTAGGGACATCGGTGAGCAGTTCTTC
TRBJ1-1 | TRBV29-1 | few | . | CSVEDGRGAFF | TGCAGCGTTGAAGATGGGAGGGGAGCTTTCTTT
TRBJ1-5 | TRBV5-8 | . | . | CASSLGLIYSNQPQHF | TGTGCCAGCAGCTTGGGTCTGATCTATAGCAATCAGCCCCAGCATTTT
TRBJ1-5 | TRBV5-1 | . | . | CASSLQPEGPQHF | TGCGCCAGCAGCTTGCAGCCGGAGGGGCCCCAGCATTTT
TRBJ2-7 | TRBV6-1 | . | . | CASNKDIGSYEQYF | TGTGCCAGCAATAAGGACATCGGTTCCTACGAGCAGTACTTC
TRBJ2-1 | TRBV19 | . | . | CASSMESSYNEQFF | TGTGCCAGTAGTATGGAGAGCTCCTACAATGAGCAGTTCTTC
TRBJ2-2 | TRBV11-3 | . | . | CASSRRTTGELFF | TGTGCCAGCAGCCGAAGGACCACCGGGGAGCTGTTTTTT
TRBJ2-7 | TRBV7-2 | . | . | CASSLGIMGEQYF | TGTGCCAGCAGCCTAGGGATCATGGGCGAGCAGTACTTC
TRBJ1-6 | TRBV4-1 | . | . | CASSQPKSGQNSPLHF | TGCGCCAGCAGCCAACCCAAATCCGGTCAGAATTCACCCCTCCACTTT
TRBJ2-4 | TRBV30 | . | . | CAWGLGIAKNIQYF | TGTGCCTGGGGACTGGGGATTGCCAAAAACATTCAGTACTTC
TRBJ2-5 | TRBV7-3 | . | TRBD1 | CASSPGQGTGEQYF | TGTGCCAGCAGCCCGGGACAGGGGACTGGGGAGCAGTACTTC
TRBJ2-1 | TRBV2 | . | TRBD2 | CASRLAAYNEQFF | TGTGCCAGCCGACTAGCGGCTTACAATGAGCAGTTCTTC
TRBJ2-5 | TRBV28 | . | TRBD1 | CASSRGTGGRETQYF | TGTGCCAGCAGTCGAGGGACAGGGGGCAGGGAGACCCAGTACTTC
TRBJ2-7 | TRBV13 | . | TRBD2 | CASSLGLLAGGPPYEQYF | TGTGCCAGCAGCTTAGGCCTACTAGCGGGGGGTCCCCCCTACGAGCAGTACTTC
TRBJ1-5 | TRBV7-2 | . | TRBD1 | CASSLTPRTGAYSNQPQHF | TGTGCCAGCAGCTTAACCCCCCGGACAGGGGCATATAGCAATCAGCCCCAGCATTTT
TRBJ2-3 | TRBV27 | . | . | CASSLWLASIDTQYF | TGTGCCAGCAGTTTATGGCTAGCCTCCATCGATACGCAGTATTTT
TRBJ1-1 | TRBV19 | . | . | CASKTWAYTEAFF | TGTGCCAGTAAAACGTGGGCCTACACTGAAGCTTTCTTT
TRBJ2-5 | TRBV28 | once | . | CASSGGTAYQETQYF | TGTGCCAGCAGCGGAGGGACAGCCTACCAAGAGACCCAGTACTTC
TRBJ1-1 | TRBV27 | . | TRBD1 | CASSGSLTGAGTEAFF | TGTGCCAGCAGTGGCTCACTAACAGGGGCGGGGACTGAAGCTTTCTTT
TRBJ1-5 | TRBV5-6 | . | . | CASSLTGINQPQHF | TGTGCCAGCAGCTTGACCGGGATCAATCAGCCCCAGCATTTT
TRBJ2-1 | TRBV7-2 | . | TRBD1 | CASSIGQGAQNEQFF | TGTGCCAGCAGCATCGGACAGGGGGCGCAGAATGAGCAGTTCTTC
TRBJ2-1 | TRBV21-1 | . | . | CASSKLRDWGSYNEQFF | TGTGCCAGCAGCAAACTCCGAGACTGGGGCTCCTACAATGAGCAGTTCTTC
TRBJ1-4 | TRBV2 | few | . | CASLGWGENEKLFF | TGTGCCAGCCTTGGTTGGGGGGAGAATGAAAAACTGTTTTTT
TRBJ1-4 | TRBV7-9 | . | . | CASSLEYGWNEKLFF | TGTGCCAGCAGCTTAGAATACGGTTGGAATGAAAAACTGTTTTTT
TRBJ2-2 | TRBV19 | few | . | CASRVAEHTGELFF | TGTGCCAGTAGGGTAGCGGAACATACCGGGGAGCTGTTTTTT
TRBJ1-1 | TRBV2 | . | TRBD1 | CASSEGIRGPNTEAFF | TGTGCCAGCAGTGAAGGGATAAGGGGGCCGAACACTGAAGCTTTCTTT
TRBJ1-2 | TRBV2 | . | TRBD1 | CASSVTGQGRPEYGYTF | TGTGCCAGCAGTGTTACCGGACAGGGACGTCCGGAGTATGGCTACACCTTC
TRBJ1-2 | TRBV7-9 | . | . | CASSLRGSDYGYTF | TGTGCCAGCAGCTTACGGGGGTCAGACTATGGCTACACCTTC
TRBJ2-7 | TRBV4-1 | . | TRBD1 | CASSLQGDYEQYF | TGCGCCAGCAGCTTACAGGGGGACTACGAGCAGTACTTC
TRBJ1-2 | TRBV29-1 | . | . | CSVGLGDGYTF | TGCAGCGTTGGGCTGGGGGATGGCTACACCTTC
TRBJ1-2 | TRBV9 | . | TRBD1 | CASSGTGGFYGYTF | TGTGCCAGCAGCGGGACAGGGGGATTCTATGGCTACACCTTC
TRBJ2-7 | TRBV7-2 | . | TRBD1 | CASSLGQGGYEQYF | TGTGCCAGCAGCTTGGGACAGGGCGGCTACGAGCAGTACTTC